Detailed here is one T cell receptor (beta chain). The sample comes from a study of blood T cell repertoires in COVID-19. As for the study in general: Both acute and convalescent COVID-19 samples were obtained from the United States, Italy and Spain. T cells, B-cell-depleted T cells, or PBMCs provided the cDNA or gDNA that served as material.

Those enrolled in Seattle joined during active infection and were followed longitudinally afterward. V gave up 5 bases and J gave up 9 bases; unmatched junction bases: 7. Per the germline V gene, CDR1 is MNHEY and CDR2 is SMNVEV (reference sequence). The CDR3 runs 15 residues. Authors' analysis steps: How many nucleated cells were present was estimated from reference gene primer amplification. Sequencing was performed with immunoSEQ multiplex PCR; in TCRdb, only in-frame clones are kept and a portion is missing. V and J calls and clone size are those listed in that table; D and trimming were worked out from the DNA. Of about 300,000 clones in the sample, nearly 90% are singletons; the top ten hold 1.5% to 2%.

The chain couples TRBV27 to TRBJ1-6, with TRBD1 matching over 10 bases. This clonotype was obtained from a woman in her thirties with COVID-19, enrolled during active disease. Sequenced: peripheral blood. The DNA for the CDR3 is TGTGCCAGCAGTCCGCGACAGGGGGCGTTTTCACCCCTCCACTTT. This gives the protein CASSPRQGAFSPLHF.